A single sample is the source of the 13 T cell receptor beta chains below, sequenced in a study of cytomegalovirus exposure and HLA in healthy donors. Primers for the PCR totalled 60 Vbeta and 13 Jbeta. Assay used: immunoSEQ multiplex PCR; TCRdb lists only in-frame clones, some missing. The record lists about 32,000 clones, of which the ten most abundant hold roughly 5%. The sample taken for sequencing was PBMCs. The receptors were gathered from a female donor in good health and CMV-seronegative.

This chain links TRBV5-1 with TRBJ2-2; D is possibly TRBD1 (6 bases). The CDR3 totals 15 residues. Trimming removed 0 bases from V and 7 bases from J, with 13 bases in between. The germline gives CDR1 SGHRS, CDR2 YFSETQ. CDR3 DNA sequence: TGCGCCAGCAGCTTGGAATTGGGGGCTGTCGGGGAGCTGTTTTTT. It translates to CASSLELGAVGELFF.

This chain connects TRBV9 to TRBJ1-6, with D unclear. Trimming removed 4 bases at V and 6 bases at J, with 11 bases between. Germline loops: CDR1 SGDLS, CDR2 YYNGEE. The CDR3 totals 14 residues. Written as DNA, the CDR3 is TGTGCCAGCAGCCCCCCGGAGTCTAATTCACCCCTCCACTTT. This translates into CASSPPESNSPLHF.

The chain uses TRBV9 and TRBJ2-7; 9 bases match TRBD1. This CDR3 is built from 14 residues. After removal of 3 bases from V and 2 bases from J, the junction contained 3 bases not matched to a gene. The germline CDR1 and CDR2 sequences are SGDLS and YYNGEE. The CDR3 reads CASSGGDRAYEQYF. CDR3 sequence (DNA): TGTGCCAGCAGCGGGGGGGACAGGGCCTACGAGCAGTACTTC.

The rearrangement uses TRBV11-2 and TRBJ2-7; TRBD1 aligns across 8 bases. Germline V gives CDR1 SGHAT, CDR2 FQNNGV. This CDR3 has 15 amino acids. The V segment lost 3 bases and the J segment 3 bases; nucleotides outside the gene matches: 7. The CDR3 is CASSFHTGQGYEQYF. DNA for the CDR3: TGTGCCAGCAGCTTCCATACAGGACAGGGCTACGAGCAGTACTTC.

V usage is TRBV19 and J usage is TRBJ2-7, with D unresolved. The V gene lost 1 base and the J gene lost 3 bases, with 7 bases spanning the gap. Germline V gene sequence: CDR1 LNHDA, CDR2 SQIVND (reference sequence). The CDR3 runs 13 residues. CDR3: CASSIGPSYEQYF. The DNA for the CDR3 is TGTGCCAGTAGTATAGGGCCCAGCTACGAGCAGTACTTC.

The V call is TRBV7-8, the J call TRBJ2-1; TRBD2 aligns across 11 bases. CDR1 is SGHVS, CDR2 FQNEAQ, per germline. J lost 10 bases, V lost 1 base, and 6 bases had no gene match. The CDR3 covers 15 residues. CDR3 sequence reads: CASSLVLAGGQEQFF. In DNA, the CDR3 is TGTGCCAGCAGCTTAGTTCTAGCGGGGGGCCAGGAGCAGTTCTTC. Supplemented by reference TRBV7-8 and TRBJ2-1, the full variable domain reads GAGVSQSPRYKVAKRGQDVALRCDPISGHVSLFWYQQALGQGPEFLTYFQNEAQLDKSGLPSDRFFAERPEGSVSTLKIQRTQQEDSAVYLCASSLVLAGGQEQFFGPGTRLTVL.

The chain recombines TRBV5-5 with TRBJ1-6; 8 bases are shared with TRBD1. Losses at the gene ends were 0 bases for V and 5 bases for J; bases not matched to a gene: 7. This CDR3 comprises 17 residues. Germline V CDR1 and CDR2: SGHKS, YYEKEE (reference sequence). Written as DNA, the CDR3 is TGTGCCAGCAGCTTGGCTCGTGGACAGGGAGATAATTCACCCCTCCACTTT. It is translated as CASSLARGQGDNSPLHF. The full variable domain, with the rest looked up from reference TRBV5-5 and TRBJ1-6, is DAGVTQSPTHLIKTRGQQVTLRCSPISGHKSVSWYQQVLGQGPQFIFQYYEKEERGRGNFPDRFSARQFPNYSSELNVNALLLGDSALYLCASSLARGQGDNSPLHFGNGTRLTVT.

This chain links TRBV15 with TRBJ1-2, with 10 nucleotides matching TRBD1. Germline V gives CDR1 LNHNV, CDR2 YYDKDF (reference sequence). This CDR3 is built from 17 residues. Losses at the gene ends were 0 bases for V and 4 bases for J; bases not matched to a gene: 8. The DNA for the CDR3 is TGTGCCACCAGCAGAGATCGAGGGGGACAGGGGAGCTATGGCTACACCTTC. Translating it yields CATSRDRGGQGSYGYTF.

DNA for the CDR3: TGTGCCAGCAGTTACTCACCCGGGGTGCCTGAAGCTTTCTTT. It yields the protein CASSYSPGVPEAFF. The rearrangement uses TRBV6-5 and TRBJ1-1; D is undetermined. Trimming stripped 0 bases from V and 6 bases from J, with 11 bases between. The CDR3 consists of 14 residues. In germline, CDR1 is MNHEY, CDR2 SVGAGI.

This chain joins TRBV4-3 and TRBJ2-6; maybe TRBD2 (7 bases). CDR1 and CDR2 from the germline V gene are LGHNA and YSLEER. The CDR3 has 18 residues. Trimming stripped 0 bases from V and 0 bases from J, with 12 bases between. The CDR3 region has the DNA TGCGCCAGCAGCCAAGATTGGGGGGGCCTCTCTGGGGCCAACGTCCTGACTTTC. Translation: CASSQDWGGLSGANVLTF.

The genes are TRBV4-3 and TRBJ1-2; TRBD1 might be the D (6 bases). With 4 bases removed from V and 4 bases from J, the gap between germline ends came to 10 bases. This CDR3 spans 13 amino acids. Germline loops: CDR1 LGHNA, CDR2 YSLEER. The CDR3 bases are TGCGCCAGCAGCCTAGGGGGGGTCTATGGCTACACCTTC. The encoded protein is CASSLGGVYGYTF.

The chain links TRBV12-5 to TRBJ2-7; 10 bases agree with TRBD1. Trimming cost V 10 bases and J 2 bases; bases outside gene matches: 5. Per the germline V gene, CDR1 is LGHNT and CDR2 is FRNRAP. This CDR3 is 13 amino acids long. The CDR3: CAIPGQGTYEQYF. The CDR3 coding sequence is TGTGCTATACCGGGACAGGGGACCTACGAGCAGTACTTC.

V and J are TRBV2 and TRBJ1-5; tentatively, D is TRBD1 (6 bases). V shed 1 base and J shed 0 bases, with 13 bases lying between them. Germline CDR1 and CDR2: SNHLY and FYNNEI. The CDR3 runs to 17 residues. The CDR3 spells CASSEDPDRYSNQPQHF. CDR3 DNA sequence: TGTGCCAGCAGTGAAGACCCGGACAGATATAGCAATCAGCCCCAGCATTTT.